This record looks at one TCR beta chain sequence and its context. The antigen remains undetermined. The CDR3 is 19 amino acids. Germline values: CDR1 SGHTA, CDR2 FQGNSA. V was trimmed by 1 base and J by 1 base, leaving 21 bases between them. Samples came from healthy bone marrow donors. This sample stems from a study of cytomegalovirus exposure and HLA in healthy donors. Looking at the study overall: Early release data held approximately 81 million unique TCRs from HLA-typed donors.

Study-wide results and limits: An analysis that was carried out later associated 16,951 TCR beta sequences with HLA alleles at 0.05 false discovery rate. Equally common other TCR beta chains were less clonally expanded than HLA-associated ones, a later analysis found.

PCR was performed using 60 Vbeta and 13 Jbeta primers. Only in-frame clones appear in the TCRdb table, and some are missing; sequencing was by immunoSEQ multiplex PCR. Here the sample spans about 73,000 clones, 65% to 85% being singletons. Sequenced material: PBMCs. The chain carries TRBV7-2 and TRBJ2-3; D is perhaps TRBD1 (6 bases). This clonotype was obtained from a man aged 70 or older in good health and CMV-seronegative. CDR3 region: CASSLERGGRQLGTDTQYF. For the CDR3, the DNA is TGTGCCAGCAGCTTAGAGCGAGGGGGACGACAGTTGGGCACAGATACGCAGTATTTT. The full variable domain, its missing parts supplied by reference TRBV7-2 and TRBJ2-3, is GAGVSQSPSNKVTEKGKDVELRCDPISGHTALYWYRQSLGQGLEFLIYFQGNSAPDKSGLPSDRFSAERTGGSVSTLTIQRTQQEDSAVYLCASSLERGGRQLGTDTQYFGPGTRLTVL.